The rows below give T cell receptor beta chains drawn from one sample of a study of OX40 agonist ivuxolimab in advanced cancers. Here immunoSEQ multiplex PCR was the method, and the copy in TCRdb shows in-frame clones only, minus some. Among under 95,000 clones listed, about 88% were seen once. The specimen was CD4+ or CD8+ T cells sorted from blood, collected in a trial of the OX40 agonist ivuxolimab. These receptors all come from an adult with an advanced solid tumor such as melanoma, head and neck, liver or kidney cancer. CDR3s include the opening cysteine and the closing phenylalanine or tryptophan. A D gene is named only where the DNA matches it firmly. Expanded clones get a size class; other rows say once, few or many, or leave the size out.

j_call,clone_size,v_call,d_call,cdr3_aa,cdr3_nt
TRBJ2-1,-,TRBV7-6,TRBD2,CASSLPLAGRYNEQFF,TGTGCCAGCAGCTTACCCCTAGCGGGAAGGTACAATGAGCAGTTCTTC
TRBJ1-2,-,TRBV10-3,TRBD1,CAISEWTGDGYTF,TGTGCCATCAGTGAATGGACAGGGGATGGCTACACCTTC
TRBJ1-6,-,TRBV5-1,-,CASSLAGSGNSPLHF,TGCGCCAGCAGCTTGGCAGGGTCCGGTAATTCACCCCTCCACTTT
TRBJ1-2,once,TRBV7-9,TRBD1,CASSLAGGQSYGYTF,TGTGCCAGCAGCTTAGCCGGGGGACAGTCCTATGGCTACACCTTC
TRBJ2-7,-,TRBV5-8,-,CASSLESYEQYF,TGTGCCAGCAGCTTAGAATCCTACGAGCAGTACTTC
TRBJ2-7,-,TRBV10-1,-,CASSEKIHQTPYEQYF,TGCGCCAGCAGTGAGAAAATTCATCAGACCCCTTACGAGCAGTACTTC
TRBJ2-1,-,TRBV5-1,-,CASSLGGDNEQFF,TGTGCCAGCAGCTTGGGCGGAGACAATGAGCAGTTCTTC
TRBJ2-1,-,TRBV5-4,-,CASSHQGLYNEQFF,TGTGCCAGCAGCCATCAGGGGCTCTACAATGAGCAGTTCTTC
TRBJ2-1,-,TRBV27,TRBD1,CASSKGGLRYNEQFF,TGTGCCAGCAGTAAAGGGGGCTTGAGGTACAATGAGCAGTTCTTC
TRBJ2-1,once,TRBV6-5,TRBD2,CASRTSGRGHEQFF,TGTGCCAGCCGGACTAGCGGGAGGGGGCATGAGCAGTTCTTC
TRBJ1-1,-,TRBV28,-,CASSFQGTLSAEAFF,TGTGCCAGCAGTTTCCAAGGGACTTTATCAGCTGAAGCTTTCTTT
TRBJ2-7,-,TRBV9,TRBD2,CASSVVGYTAGAHEQYF,TGTGCCAGCAGCGTAGTGGGCTATACAGCGGGAGCTCACGAGCAGTACTTC
TRBJ2-7,once,TRBV11-2,TRBD2,CASSAGTSYEQYF,TGTGCCAGCAGCGCCGGGACTAGCTACGAGCAGTACTTC
TRBJ2-5,-,TRBV18,-,CASSLQETQYF,TGTGCCAGCTCACTACAAGAGACCCAGTACTTC
TRBJ1-1,-,TRBV5-1,-,CASSSRAGGDTEAFF,TGCGCCAGCAGCTCCCGTGCTGGGGGTGACACTGAAGCTTTCTTT
TRBJ2-5,-,TRBV28,-,CASSLGGAGTQYF,TGTGCCAGCAGTTTAGGGGGCGCAGGGACCCAGTACTTC
TRBJ1-3,-,TRBV5-1,-,CASSSTTVNSGNTIYF,TGCGCCAGCAGCTCCACTACAGTGAACTCTGGAAACACCATATATTTT
TRBJ2-7,-,TRBV5-1,-,CASSFGGGGYEQYF,TGCGCCAGCAGCTTCGGGGGAGGGGGCTACGAGCAGTACTTC
TRBJ2-3,-,TRBV5-8,-,CASSLQYTDTQYF,TGTGCCAGCAGCTTACAGTACACAGATACGCAGTATTTT
TRBJ2-7,-,TRBV19,TRBD1,CASSSPNRGSDEQYF,TGTGCCAGTAGTTCTCCCAACAGGGGGAGCGACGAGCAGTACTTC
TRBJ2-1,-,TRBV11-2,-,CASSLAGRYNEQFF,TGTGCCAGCAGCTTAGCGGGACGGTACAATGAGCAGTTCTTC
TRBJ1-2,few,TRBV28,-,CASSLRQARGPYGYTF,TGTGCCAGCAGTCTCAGACAGGCCAGAGGCCCCTATGGCTACACCTTC
TRBJ2-7,few,TRBV6-6,-,CASSSTGPPWEQYF,TGTGCCAGCAGTTCGACAGGTCCCCCTTGGGAGCAGTACTTC
TRBJ2-1,-,TRBV11-2,-,CASSPPGQTNEQFF,TGTGCCAGCAGCCCGCCGGGACAAACAAATGAGCAGTTCTTC
TRBJ1-2,-,TRBV18,-,CASSPPRMTYGYTF,TGTGCCAGCTCACCTCCACGGATGACCTATGGCTACACCTTC
TRBJ2-1,few,TRBV11-2,TRBD2,CASSSGLAGVNEQFF,TGTGCCAGCAGCTCGGGACTAGCGGGAGTCAATGAGCAGTTCTTC
TRBJ2-3,once,TRBV11-2,TRBD2,CASSLVERDLSSTDTQYF,TGTGCCAGCAGCTTAGTTGAGCGGGATCTGTCAAGCACAGATACGCAGTATTTT
TRBJ1-1,-,TRBV18,-,CASSPKPGGNTEAFF,TGTGCCAGCTCACCAAAACCAGGAGGAAACACTGAAGCTTTCTTT
TRBJ2-5,-,TRBV14,TRBD1,CASSPGGLTETQYF,TGTGCCAGCAGCCCAGGGGGCCTGACGGAGACCCAGTACTTC
TRBJ1-3,-,TRBV19,-,CASSMANSGNTIYF,TGTGCCAGTAGTATGGCGAACTCTGGAAACACCATATATTTT
TRBJ1-4,-,TRBV28,TRBD1,CASSLIGQGEFEKLFF,TGTGCCAGCAGTTTAATTGGACAGGGGGAATTTGAAAAACTGTTTTTT
TRBJ1-1,-,TRBV28,-,CASSLVSPVAGLSEAFF,TGTGCCAGCAGTTTAGTCTCTCCGGTGGCAGGTCTTTCTGAAGCTTTCTTT
TRBJ2-1,-,TRBV10-3,TRBD2,CAISESGVGRATYNEQFF,TGTGCCATCAGTGAGTCGGGGGTCGGGAGGGCCACCTACAATGAGCAGTTCTTC
TRBJ1-2,-,TRBV28,-,CASSFTGSSIYGYTF,TGTGCCAGCAGTTTCACAGGTTCCTCTATCTATGGCTACACCTTC
TRBJ2-2,-,TRBV5-1,-,CASRIQGGPGELFF,TGCGCCAGCAGAATCCAGGGGGGCCCCGGGGAGCTGTTTTTT
TRBJ1-2,once,TRBV6-5,TRBD1,CASSYSGGSNYGYTF,TGTGCCAGCAGTTACTCAGGGGGCTCGAACTATGGCTACACCTTC
TRBJ2-5,-,TRBV9,-,CASSVRISETQYF,TGTGCCAGCAGCGTCCGGATCTCAGAGACCCAGTACTTC
TRBJ2-1,few,TRBV7-9,-,CASSENLATYSYNEQFF,TGTGCCAGCAGCGAGAACCTTGCTACCTACTCCTACAATGAGCAGTTCTTC
TRBJ2-1,-,TRBV6-6,TRBD2,CASRVSGFTYNEQFF,TGTGCCAGCAGAGTTAGCGGGTTCACCTACAATGAGCAGTTCTTC
TRBJ1-2,few,TRBV19,-,CASSSRDRGYTF,TGTGCCAGTAGTTCTAGAGATCGAGGCTACACCTTC
TRBJ2-3,-,TRBV15,-,CATRQGRGTDTQYF,TGTGCCACGCGCCAGGGAAGGGGCACAGATACGCAGTATTTT
TRBJ2-5,-,TRBV27,-,CASSSSRETQYF,TGTGCCAGCAGTTCAAGCCGGGAGACCCAGTACTTC
TRBJ1-2,-,TRBV28,TRBD1,CASKAGGDYGYTF,TGTGCCAGCAAGGCAGGGGGAGACTATGGCTACACCTTC
TRBJ2-7,-,TRBV9,-,CASSPRTETYEQYF,TGTGCCAGCAGCCCAAGGACTGAGACCTACGAGCAGTACTTC
TRBJ2-2,-,TRBV5-6,TRBD2,CASKGIQREHITGELFF,TGTGCCAGCAAAGGGATACAGCGGGAGCATATAACCGGGGAGCTGTTTTTT
TRBJ2-5,-,TRBV11-3,-,CASSFGRETQYF,TGTGCCAGCAGCTTTGGTCGAGAGACCCAGTACTTC
TRBJ2-3,-,TRBV5-1,TRBD1,CASSLNRTGGSADTQYF,TGCGCCAGCAGCTTGAACCGCACAGGGGGGTCCGCAGATACGCAGTATTTT
TRBJ2-5,-,TRBV5-1,-,CASSLVGQETQYF,TGCGCCAGCAGCTTGGTGGGGCAAGAGACCCAGTACTTC
TRBJ2-1,-,TRBV7-7,TRBD2,CASSPQLAGGHREQFF,TGTGCTAGCAGCCCCCAACTAGCGGGAGGGCATAGGGAGCAGTTCTTC